The present TCR beta chain was sequenced within a study of blood T cells in healthy people across ages. Study findings and constraints: Observed TCR beta diversity per million T cells went down as age went up. This fall followed a roughly linear course with age.

Primers used in a second PCR of roughly 6 to 11 cycles were a sample-barcoded 5' primer and a J-beta primer mix. The template-switch adaptor, which had 12 random nucleotides, put a tag on each cDNA molecule. TCRdb redid the calling of the 5' RACE reads with MiXCR, one entry per CDR3 protein. The sample comprises hundreds of thousands of distinct CDR3 sequences, less than 35% of which are singletons, and approximately 14% rests with the top ten. This clonotype has just a few counts. Its antigen remains unidentified. CDR1 DFQATT and CDR2 SNEGSKA come from the germline V gene (reference sequence). CDR3 size: 18 residues. The V gene end was trimmed by 5 bases and the J gene end by 6 bases; junction bases not matched to a gene: 14.

The V gene is TRBV20-1, the J gene TRBJ2-1, with 15 bases matching TRBD2. This receptor was taken from an elderly woman in good health. The sequencing input was blood. The CDR3 is CSAPGGGGLAGGVNEQFF. Here the CDR3 DNA reads TGCAGTGCTCCAGGGGGAGGGGGACTAGCGGGGGGAGTCAATGAGCAGTTCTTC.